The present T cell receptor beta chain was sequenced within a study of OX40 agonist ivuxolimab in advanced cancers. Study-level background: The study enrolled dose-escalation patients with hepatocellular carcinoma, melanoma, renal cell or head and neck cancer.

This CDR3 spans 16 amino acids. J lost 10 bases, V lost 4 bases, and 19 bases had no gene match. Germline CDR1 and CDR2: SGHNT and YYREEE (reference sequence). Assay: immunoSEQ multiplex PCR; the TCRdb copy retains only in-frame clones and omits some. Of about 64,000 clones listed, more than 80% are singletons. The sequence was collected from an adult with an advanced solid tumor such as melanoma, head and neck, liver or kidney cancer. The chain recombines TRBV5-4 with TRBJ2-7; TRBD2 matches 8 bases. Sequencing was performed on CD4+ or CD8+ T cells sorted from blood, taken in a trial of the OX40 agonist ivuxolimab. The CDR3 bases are TGTGCCAGCAGCACCTCTACCGGGACTAGTCGGAGCGAACAGTACTTC. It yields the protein CASSTSTGTSRSEQYF.